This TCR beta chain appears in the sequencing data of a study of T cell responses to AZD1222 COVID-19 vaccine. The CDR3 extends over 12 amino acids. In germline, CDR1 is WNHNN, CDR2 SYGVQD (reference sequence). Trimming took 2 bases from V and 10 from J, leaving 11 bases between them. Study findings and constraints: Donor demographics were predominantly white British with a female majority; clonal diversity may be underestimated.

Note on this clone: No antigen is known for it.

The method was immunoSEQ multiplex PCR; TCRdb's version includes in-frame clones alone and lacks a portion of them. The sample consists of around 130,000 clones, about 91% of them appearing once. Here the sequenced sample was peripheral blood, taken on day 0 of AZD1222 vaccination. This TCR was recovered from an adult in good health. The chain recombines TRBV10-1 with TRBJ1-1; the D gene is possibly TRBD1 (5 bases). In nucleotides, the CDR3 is TGCGCCAGCAGTGAGGGGGGACTTGGAGCTTTCTTT. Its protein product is CASSEGGLGAFF.